This TCR beta chain came from a study of cytomegalovirus exposure and HLA in healthy donors. Study-wide results and caveats: Confirmation in vitro established that three CMV-associated chains were specific for CMV antigens. The authors listed 150 to 200 TCR beta chains as cytomegalovirus-associated. Most subjects' HLA-A and HLA-B alleles were reportedly predicted from TCR beta sequences. By HLA locus, TCR association rates varied in a later analysis, with DRB1 showing the most and HLA-C the fewest.

About this clone itself: Its antigen remains unidentified.

The PCR employed 60 Vbeta primers together with 13 Jbeta primers. Here immunoSEQ multiplex PCR was the method, and the copy in TCRdb shows in-frame clones only, minus some. The sample has about 120,000 clones, about four fifths seen once. The CDR3 is made up of 13 amino acids. Germline CDR1 is SGDLS and CDR2 is YYNGEE. With 0 bases clipped from V and 8 bases from J, the junction kept 0 bases outside the gene matches. Sequenced sample: PBMCs. The receptor comes from a human donor in good health. J is TRBJ2-7 and V is TRBV9; 12 positions match TRBD1. In nucleotides, the CDR3 is TGTGCCAGCAGCGTAGGGGACAGGGGGCAGCAGTACTTC. Its translation is CASSVGDRGQQYF. Full variable domain (remainder filled in from reference TRBV9 and TRBJ2-7): DSGVTQTPKHLITATGQRVTLRCSPRSGDLSVYWYQQSLDQGLQFLIQYYNGEERAKGNILERFSAQQFPDLHSELNLSSLELGDSALYFCASSVGDRGQQYFGPGTRLTVT.